Sequencing of this TCR beta chain was carried out in a study of cytomegalovirus exposure and HLA in healthy donors. The PCR made use of 60 Vbeta and 13 Jbeta primers. Here immunoSEQ multiplex PCR was the method, and the copy in TCRdb shows in-frame clones only, minus some. This table holds under 200,000 clones, roughly three quarters found once. This clone has just one count. The antigen is not known. This CDR3 has 14 amino acids. Germline-derived CDR1 and CDR2 are SGHRS and YFSETQ. The V end was cut by 1 base, the J end by 7 bases, with 12 bases between. Study outcomes and limitations: When the data were analyzed later, several of the most significant clusters appeared to be linked to common viral pathogens.

This receptor was obtained from a woman aged 50 to 65 in good health and CMV-seropositive. Material: PBMCs. The genes are TRBV5-1 and TRBJ2-4; D might be TRBD1 (7 bases). CDR3 DNA: TGCGCCAGCAGCTTGAGCAGGGGGGAGAACATTCAGTACTTC. Translation gives CASSLSRGENIQYF. The variable domain in full, with the rest retrieved from reference TRBV5-1 and TRBJ2-4, is KAGVTQTPRYLIKTRGQQVTLSCSPISGHRSVSWYQQTPGQGLQFLFEYFSETQRNKGNFPGRFSGRQFSNSRSEMNVSTLELGDSALYLCASSLSRGENIQYFGAGTRLSVL.